The 17 T cell receptor beta chains listed next were all sequenced from one sample in a study of T cells in Graves' hyperthyroidism and ophthalmopathy. The source material, RNA transcripts, was used to amplify TCR beta CDR3 regions. The study used the HTBI primer set for a first-round RT-PCR of the TCR CDR3. TCRdb processed the multiplex PCR reads anew with MiXCR; each CDR3 protein has one entry. Of under 400,000 distinct CDR3 sequences listed, roughly 20% are singletons. The sample comprised blood. These receptors were taken from a woman aged 40 to 50 with Graves' ophthalmopathy.

The genes are TRBV7-2 and TRBJ2-4, with 12 nucleotides matching TRBD2. CDR1 is SGHTA, CDR2 FQGNSA, per germline. This CDR3 region has 16 residues. J was trimmed by 8 bases and V by 2 bases; bases with no gene match: 7. The CDR3 spells CASSLRLAGGVDIQYF. The CDR3 DNA reads as TGTGCCAGCAGCTTAAGGCTAGCGGGAGGGGTAGACATTCAGTACTTC. The whole variable domain, remainder taken from reference TRBV7-2 and TRBJ2-4, is GAGVSQSPSNKVTEKGKDVELRCDPISGHTALYWYRQSLGQGLEFLIYFQGNSAPDKSGLPSDRFSAERTGGSVSTLTIQRTQQEDSAVYLCASSLRLAGGVDIQYFGAGTRLSVL.

This clonotype has at least ten counts. The rearrangement links TRBV5-4 to TRBJ2-2; no definite D call. This CDR3 is built from 16 residues. V lost 1 base to trimming and J lost 0 bases, with 10 bases between them. Per the germline V gene, CDR1 is SGHNT and CDR2 is YYREEE (reference sequence). In nucleotides, the CDR3 is TGTGCCAGCAGCTTGTACGAGACGGCGAACACCGGGGAGCTGTTTTTT. This gives the protein CASSLYETANTGELFF.

There are many counts of this clonotype. The CDR3 loop is CASSFLLKANSPLHF. The CDR3 region has the DNA TGTGCCAGCAGTTTCCTACTAAAGGCGAATTCACCCCTCCACTTT. This rearrangement joins TRBV6-6 to TRBJ1-6; D unclear. CDR1 and CDR2 from the germline V gene are MNHNY and SVGAGI (reference sequence). V was cut by 4 bases and J by 7 bases, with 14 bases left in between. The CDR3 consists of 15 residues.

This clonotype was seen repeatedly, ten times or more. J is TRBJ2-7 and V is TRBV28; 9 positions match TRBD1. The CDR3 contains 18 residues. Germline values: CDR1 MDHEN, CDR2 SYDVKM. V lost 6 bases to trimming and J lost 0 bases; unmatched junction nucleotides: 15. The CDR3 DNA reads TGTGCCAGCAGCCAATCAAAAATCCGGGACAGGGACTCCTACGAGCAGTACTTC. This gives the protein CASSQSKIRDRDSYEQYF.

This clonotype was seen only once. One junction end does not reproduce the germline sequence, and a read error may be involved. The chain is built from TRBV11-2 and TRBJ1-2; D ambiguous. This CDR3 is built from 12 residues. Germline V gives CDR1 SGHAT, CDR2 FQNNGV. CDR3 coding DNA: TGTGCCAGCAGCTTACGTGACTACGGCTACACCTTC. Protein sequence: CASSLRDYGYTF.

The rearrangement joins TRBV4-3 to TRBJ2-7; possible D gene TRBD1, 6 bases. V shed 0 bases and J shed 2 bases, with 17 bases lying between them. CDR1 LGHNA and CDR2 YSLEER come from the germline V gene. The CDR3 runs 17 residues. DNA for the CDR3: TGCGCCAGCAGCCAAGATTACGTGAAGGGGGATCCCTACGAGCAGTACTTC. Translated: CASSQDYVKGDPYEQYF.

Only a few counts were recorded for this clonotype. This chain links TRBV3-1 with TRBJ2-7; D ambiguous. This CDR3 contains 14 residues. Germline V gene lookup returns CDR1 LGHDT and CDR2 YNNKEL (reference sequence). V was shortened by 1 base and J by 0 bases, with 7 bases between the two germline ends. DNA for the CDR3: TGTGCCAGCAGCCAAGTGCCCAGCTCCTACGAGCAGTACTTC. Its translation is CASSQVPSSYEQYF.

V and J are TRBV2 and TRBJ1-5, with no clear D. V was pared by 8 bases and J by 0 bases, with 11 bases between. The CDR3 loop spans 14 amino acids. Germline lookup yields CDR1 SNHLY and CDR2 FYNNEI. The chain's CDR3 is CASDQQISNQPQHF. The CDR3 DNA sequence: TGTGCCAGCGACCAACAGATTAGCAATCAGCCCCAGCATTTT.

This clonotype was observed at least ten times. This chain uses TRBV2 with TRBJ1-1, with a tentative D call TRBD1 (6 bases). The length of the CDR3 is 12 residues. Germline-derived CDR1 and CDR2 are SNHLY and FYNNEI. Trimming cost V 6 bases and J 5 bases, with 10 bases left between them. The CDR3 reads CASRKGGTEAFF. The CDR3 DNA sequence: TGTGCCAGCAGGAAAGGGGGAACTGAAGCTTTCTTT.

This chain uses TRBV6-1 with TRBJ2-7; D perhaps matches TRBD2 (5 bases). Germline loops: CDR1 MNHNS, CDR2 SASEGT. The CDR3 totals 14 residues. Trimming left V 6 bases short and J 7 bases short, with 19 bases between. The CDR3 region has the DNA TGTGCCAGCAGATCGGGGTCTAATCACGGGGAGCAGTACTTC. It yields the protein CASRSGSNHGEQYF.

A word on this clonotype: This likely comes from a read error, as the CDR3 has no conserved phenylalanine or tryptophan at its end. The DNA is omitted, as the CDR3 cannot be located on it reliably, and the CDR3 follows TCRdb's listing. The chain uses TRBV7-2 and TRBJ2-7; the table assigns TRBD2, which was not confirmed against the DNA. The CDR3 numbers 10 amino acids, ends counted. Germline CDR1 SGHTA, CDR2 FQGNSA. CDR3 sequence reads: CASSRDRLAG.

J is TRBJ1-5 and V is TRBV12-3 or TRBV12-4, with D possibly TRBD1 on 5 matching bases. V was clipped by 3 bases and J by 7 bases, with 10 bases between them. The CDR3 is 13 residues long. CDR3 sequence reads: CASSLRGEQPQHF. The CDR3, as DNA: TGTGCCAGCAGTTTGCGGGGCGAGCAGCCCCAGCATTTT.

This chain uses TRBV7-2 with TRBJ2-7; possibly TRBD2 for D (5 bases). Deletions cut 5 bases from V and 9 bases from J, with 14 bases between. The germline V gene encodes CDR1 SGHTA and CDR2 FQGNSA. There are 12 residues in the CDR3. The CDR3 DNA reads as TGTGCCAGCAGCCCGGGTTTGGGGAGGCAGTACTTC. Its protein is CASSPGLGRQYF.

This clonotype was counted ten times or more. The genes are TRBV6-6 and TRBJ1-1, with 9 bases that match TRBD1. The germline V gene encodes CDR1 MNHNY and CDR2 SVGAGI (reference sequence). V dropped 3 bases and J dropped 0; count of bases not matched to a gene: 8. There are 17 residues in the CDR3. CDR3 coding DNA: TGTGCCAGCAGTTATGACAGGGGGGTAGGAATGAACACTGAAGCTTTCTTT. Translated: CASSYDRGVGMNTEAFF.

This clonotype was observed at least ten times. The CDR3 region has the DNA TGTGCCAGCAGCTTATACCTTGTCGGATACGAGCAGTACTTC. Its translation is CASSLYLVGYEQYF. The chain combines TRBV7-2 with TRBJ2-7; no clear D. Germline V gene data show CDR1 as SGHTA and CDR2 as FQGNSA. The CDR3 spans 14 residues. Trimming pared 2 bases from V and 4 bases from J, leaving 12 bases between.

This clonotype was recorded at least ten times. The CDR3 loop is CASSPLAAGVYEQYF. The CDR3 bases are TGTGCCAGCAGCCCCCTCGCAGCGGGAGTCTACGAGCAGTACTTC. V and J are TRBV11-2 and TRBJ2-7; 8 bases are shared with TRBD2. This CDR3 region has 15 residues. Germline V gene lookup returns CDR1 SGHAT and CDR2 FQNNGV. V lost 5 bases to trimming and J lost 3 bases; unmatched junction nucleotides: 9.

This clonotype was found many times. The chain has TRBV6-5 and TRBJ1-2, with D unresolved. Germline CDR1 reads MNHEY; CDR2 reads SVGAGI. V lost 0 bases to trimming and J lost 0 bases, with 5 bases between them. The CDR3 totals 14 residues. The CDR3 DNA sequence: TGTGCCAGCAGTTACTCGCTTTCTAACTATGGCTACACCTTC. Amino acids: CASSYSLSNYGYTF.